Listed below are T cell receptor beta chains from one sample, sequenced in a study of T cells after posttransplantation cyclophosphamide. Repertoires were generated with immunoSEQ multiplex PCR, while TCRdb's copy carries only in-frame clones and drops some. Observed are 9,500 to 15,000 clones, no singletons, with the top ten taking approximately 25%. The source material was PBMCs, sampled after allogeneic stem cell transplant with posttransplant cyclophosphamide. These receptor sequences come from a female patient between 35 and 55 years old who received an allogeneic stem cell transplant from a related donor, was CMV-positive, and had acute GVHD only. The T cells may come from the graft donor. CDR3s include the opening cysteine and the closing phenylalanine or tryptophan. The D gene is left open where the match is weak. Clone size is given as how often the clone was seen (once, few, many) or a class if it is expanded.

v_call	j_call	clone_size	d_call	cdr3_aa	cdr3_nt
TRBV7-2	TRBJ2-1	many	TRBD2	CASSSSGANNEQFF	TGTGCCAGCAGCTCTAGCGGGGCGAACAATGAGCAGTTCTTC
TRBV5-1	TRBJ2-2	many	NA	CASSQLTARQENTGELFF	TGCGCCAGCAGCCAACTCACCGCCCGACAGGAGAACACCGGGGAGCTGTTTTTT
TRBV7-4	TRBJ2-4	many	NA	CASIVPRIAKNIQYF	TGTGCCAGCATCGTACCCAGGATAGCCAAAAACATTCAGTACTTC
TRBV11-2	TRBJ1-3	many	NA	CASSLTGAFSGNTIYF	TGTGCCAGCAGCTTAACGGGAGCCTTCTCTGGAAACACCATATATTTT
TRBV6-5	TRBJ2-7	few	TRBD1	CASSYGTGEQYF	TGTGCCAGCAGTTATGGGACAGGCGAGCAGTACTTC
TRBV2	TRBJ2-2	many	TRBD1	CASKRTGGDTGELFF	TGTGCCAGCAAGCGGACAGGGGGCGACACCGGGGAGCTGTTTTTT
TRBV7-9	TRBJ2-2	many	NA	CASSFYEGSGELFF	TGTGCCAGCAGCTTCTACGAGGGATCCGGGGAGCTGTTTTTT
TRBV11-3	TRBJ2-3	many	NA	CASSARQSPYGDTQYF	TGTGCCAGCAGCGCCCGACAGTCTCCCTATGGGGATACGCAGTATTTT
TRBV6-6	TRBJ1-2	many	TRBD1	CASSNTGTDNYGYTF	TGTGCCAGCAGTAACACCGGGACAGATAACTATGGCTACACCTTC
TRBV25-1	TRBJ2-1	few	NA	CASSGSNSYNEQFF	TGTGCCAGCAGTGGGAGCAATTCCTACAATGAGCAGTTCTTC